The clone carrying this T cell receptor (beta chain) has a handful of counts. The data are from a study of control samples from healthy donors and cancer patients. Germline V lookup: CDR1 SGHDT, CDR2 YYEEEE. V was pared by 2 bases and J by 3 bases, with 7 bases between. This CDR3 contains 13 residues. Sequencing was performed with immunoSEQ multiplex PCR; in TCRdb, only in-frame clones are kept and a portion is missing. The sample has 150,000 to 200,000 clones, around 95% seen once. The clonotype comes from a woman in her thirties or forties in good health. The material sequenced was blood. This chain joins TRBV5-6 and TRBJ2-3; D remains unclear. The CDR3 DNA follows: TGTGCCAGCAGCTTAGGACCTACAGATACGCAGTATTTT. It translates to CASSLGPTDTQYF.